This entry lists 21 T cell receptor beta chains sequenced from one sample in a study of cytomegalovirus exposure and HLA in healthy donors. PCR employed 60 Vbeta and 13 Jbeta primers. Clones were read by immunoSEQ multiplex PCR, and TCRdb kept only the in-frame ones, dropping some. The sample holds around 70,000 clones; about 75% are singletons and the top ten take around 12%. Material: PBMCs. These receptors came from an older man in good health and CMV-seronegative.

V is TRBV12-5 and J is TRBJ2-1; 7 bases map to TRBD1. This CDR3 has 14 residues. V lost 5 bases and J lost 5; bases outside the gene matches: 6. Germline CDR1 is LGHNT and CDR2 is FRNRAP. In nucleotides, the CDR3 is TGTGCTAGTGGTCAGGGGACAGCTGACAATGAGCAGTTCTTC. This gives the protein CASGQGTADNEQFF.

The rearrangement links TRBV5-1 to TRBJ2-3; possibly TRBD2 for D (5 bases). The germline V and J ends were trimmed by 1 base and 1 base, with 7 bases remaining between them. Germline CDR1 SGHRS, CDR2 YFSETQ. This CDR3 contains 14 residues. CDR3 nucleotide sequence: TGCGCCAGCAGCTTGTGGGAGCGCACAGATACGCAGTATTTT. Residues: CASSLWERTDTQYF.

The chain combines TRBV6-1 with TRBJ1-2; 7 positions match TRBD1. Looked up from germline, CDR1 is MNHNS and CDR2 is SASEGT. The CDR3 loop spans 14 amino acids. The junction had 2 bases not matched to a gene; V was cut back by 3 bases and J by 1 base. In DNA form, the CDR3 reads TGTGCCAGCAGTGACAGGGGGTTTAACTATGGCTACACCTTC. Translation gives CASSDRGFNYGYTF.

The rearrangement links TRBV7-8 to TRBJ1-5, with 7 nucleotides matching TRBD1. Germline CDR1 is SGHVS and CDR2 is FQNEAQ. After removal of 5 bases from V and 5 bases from J, the junction contained 3 bases not matched to a gene. This CDR3 has 13 residues. In nucleotides, the CDR3 is TGTGCCAGCAGCGGACAGGCCGATCAGCCCCAGCATTTT. It specifies CASSGQADQPQHF. The variable domain in full, with the rest retrieved from reference TRBV7-8 and TRBJ1-5, is GAGVSQSPRYKVAKRGQDVALRCDPISGHVSLFWYQQALGQGPEFLTYFQNEAQLDKSGLPSDRFFAERPEGSVSTLKIQRTQQEDSAVYLCASSGQADQPQHFGDGTRLSIL.

The chain has TRBV5-1 and TRBJ1-3; D not certain. The CDR3 loop spans 13 amino acids. Germline CDR1 SGHRS, CDR2 YFSETQ. V was shortened by 4 bases and J by 3 bases, with 8 bases between the two germline ends. The CDR3 is CASSAGYGNTIYF. The CDR3 DNA sequence: TGCGCCAGCAGCGCCGGTTATGGAAACACCATATATTTT.

The J gene is TRBJ2-7, the V gene TRBV11-2, with D maybe TRBD1 (6 bases). The germline V and J ends were trimmed by 4 bases and 1 base, with 20 bases remaining between them. In germline, CDR1 is SGHAT, CDR2 FQNNGV. The CDR3 loop spans 17 amino acids. The CDR3 loop is CASSSKTGTWGSYEQYF. CDR3 in DNA: TGTGCCAGCAGCTCGAAAACCGGGACATGGGGTTCCTACGAGCAGTACTTC. Variable domain in full (rest from reference TRBV11-2 and TRBJ2-7): EAGVAQSPRYKIIEKRQSVAFWCNPISGHATLYWYQQILGQGPKLLIQFQNNGVVDDSQLPKDRFSAERLKGVDSTLKIQPAKLEDSAVYLCASSSKTGTWGSYEQYFGPGTRLTVT.

As for this clone: The junction shows a germline mismatch at one end, possibly a read error. J is TRBJ2-7 and V is TRBV7-9; D is perhaps TRBD2 (6 bases). Germline lookup yields CDR1 SEHNR and CDR2 FQNEAQ (reference sequence). This CDR3 has 17 residues. CDR3 sequence (DNA): TGTTCCAGCAGCTTCCCACACCCGTGGGGGGAATCCTACGAGCAGTACTTC. It codes for CSSSFPHPWGESYEQYF.

Note on this clone: This specimen includes other DNA sequences encoding the same CDR3. The J gene is TRBJ2-5, the V gene TRBV29-1; 8 nucleotides align to TRBD1. With V trimmed by 6 bases and J by 4 bases, 4 bases remained unmatched. This CDR3 comprises 12 residues. Germline CDR1 reads SQVTM; CDR2 reads ANQGSEA. For the CDR3, the DNA is TGCAGCGTAGGACAGGGATCAGAGACCCAGTACTTC. It yields the protein CSVGQGSETQYF.

The gene calls are TRBV30 and TRBJ2-1, with D possibly being TRBD1 (6 bases). CDR1 and CDR2 (germline): GTSNPN, SVGIG (reference sequence). The CDR3 consists of 14 residues. The V gene lost 3 bases and the J gene lost 3 bases, with 12 bases spanning the gap. CDR3 coding DNA: TGTGCCTGGAGCTATAAGGGGGACTACAATGAGCAGTTCTTC. Translating gives CAWSYKGDYNEQFF.

This clone was counted once. The chain joins TRBV7-9 to TRBJ1-1; D perhaps matches TRBD1 (5 bases). The germline V gene encodes CDR1 SEHNR and CDR2 FQNEAQ (reference sequence). Trimming pared 4 bases from V and 6 bases from J, leaving 12 bases between. The CDR3 is made up of 13 amino acids. This CDR3 is CASSSGWGAEAFF. In nucleotides, the CDR3 is TGTGCCAGCAGCTCCGGCTGGGGGGCTGAAGCTTTCTTT.

This clone was found a few times. The V call is TRBV6-5, the J call TRBJ2-1; 11 nucleotides line up with TRBD1. This CDR3 contains 14 residues. V lost 6 bases and J lost 7; bases outside the gene matches: 5. Germline V gives CDR1 MNHEY, CDR2 SVGAGI. The DNA of the CDR3 is TGTGCCAGCAGAACGGACAGGGGGCTTAATGAGCAGTTCTTC. Translating gives CASRTDRGLNEQFF.

This clone was recorded a few times. The gene calls are TRBV6-1 and TRBJ1-6, with D possibly TRBD1 on 6 matching bases. This CDR3 spans 13 amino acids. Trimming left V 4 bases short and J 8 bases short, with 9 bases between. Per germline, CDR1 MNHNS and CDR2 SASEGT. DNA of the CDR3: TGTGCCAGCAGTGGGCAGGGGTATTCACCCCTCCACTTT. This translates into CASSGQGYSPLHF.

This sequence joins TRBV19 and TRBJ2-4; 10 bases match TRBD2. The germline CDR1 and CDR2 sequences are LNHDA and SQIVND (reference sequence). J lost 2 bases, V lost 6 bases, and 7 bases had no gene match. This CDR3 is 16 amino acids long. The CDR3 DNA is TGTGCCAGTAGCCCTGGGACTAGCGCCTCCAAAAACATTCAGTACTTC. It specifies CASSPGTSASKNIQYF.

The CDR3 loop reads CASRPWGGNQPQHF. CDR3 in DNA: TGTGCCAGCAGACCATGGGGGGGCAATCAGCCCCAGCATTTT. The chain employs TRBV27 and TRBJ1-5; tentative D call: TRBD1 (5 bases). CDR1 and CDR2 from the germline V gene are MNHEY and SMNVEV (reference sequence). V lost 6 bases and J 2 bases, leaving 11 bases between the germline ends. The CDR3 length is 14 residues.

The chain uses TRBV6-1 and TRBJ2-2, with a possible D match to TRBD1 (6 bases). The V end was cut by 7 bases, the J end by 6 bases, with 12 bases between. Germline-derived CDR1 and CDR2 are MNHNS and SASEGT. The CDR3 consists of 13 residues. CDR3 DNA: TGTGCCAGCATCCACAGGGTCGCCGGGGAGCTGTTTTTT. This encodes CASIHRVAGELFF.

J is TRBJ1-2 and V is TRBV19; TRBD1 agrees at 9 bases. Germline V gene data show CDR1 as LNHDA and CDR2 as SQIVND (reference sequence). CDR3 size: 14 residues. V was clipped by 5 bases and J by 2 bases; unmatched bases: 3. The CDR3 DNA follows: TGTGCCAGTAGTCGGGACAGGGAAAACTATGGCTACACCTTC. As protein: CASSRDRENYGYTF.

The chain employs TRBV28 and TRBJ2-3, with D perhaps matching TRBD2 (6 bases). Trimming removed 1 base from V and 2 bases from J, with 13 bases in between. CDR3 length equals 16 residues. Germline CDR1 MDHEN, CDR2 SYDVKM. The CDR3 region is CASSLFGGSNTDTQYF. The CDR3 DNA sequence: TGTGCCAGCAGTTTATTCGGGGGAAGTAACACAGATACGCAGTATTTT.

This chain's CDR3 is CASSPDRMNTEAFF. The CDR3 DNA reads TGTGCCAGCAGTCCCGACAGGATGAACACTGAAGCTTTCTTT. The chain recombines TRBV11-2 with TRBJ1-1; perhaps TRBD1 as D (6 bases). Germline V gene sequence: CDR1 SGHAT, CDR2 FQNNGV. Trimming shortened V by 6 bases and J by 0 bases, and 11 bases separated the two germline ends. The CDR3 extends over 14 amino acids.

This clone turned up a few times. The gene calls are TRBV4-3 and TRBJ2-7; 7 bases are shared with TRBD1. Germline CDR1 is LGHNA and CDR2 is YSLEER. There are 15 residues in the CDR3. V lost 4 bases and J lost 1; bases outside the gene matches: 7. The CDR3 DNA sequence: TGCGCCAGCAGCCTCGGGACAGACGAATCCTACGAGCAGTACTTC. It yields the protein CASSLGTDESYEQYF.

The chain recombines TRBV29-1 with TRBJ1-5, with 9 positions matching TRBD1. CDR1 SQVTM and CDR2 ANQGSEA come from the germline V gene. Trimming removed 4 bases from V and 5 bases from J; junction bases left unmatched: 3. The CDR3 runs to 13 residues. The CDR3 DNA follows: TGCAGCGTTGGGGACAGGGCCCATCAGCCCCAGCATTTT. Its protein product is CSVGDRAHQPQHF.

This chain connects TRBV5-8 to TRBJ2-3; 9 nucleotides align to TRBD1. Trimming at V came to 5 bases and at J to 4 bases, leaving 5 bases not matched to a gene. Germline values: CDR1 SGHTS, CDR2 YDEGEE. There are 14 residues in the CDR3. The CDR3 DNA sequence: TGTGCCAGCAGGATGACAGGGGGAGCAGATACGCAGTATTTT. Encoded protein: CASRMTGGADTQYF.